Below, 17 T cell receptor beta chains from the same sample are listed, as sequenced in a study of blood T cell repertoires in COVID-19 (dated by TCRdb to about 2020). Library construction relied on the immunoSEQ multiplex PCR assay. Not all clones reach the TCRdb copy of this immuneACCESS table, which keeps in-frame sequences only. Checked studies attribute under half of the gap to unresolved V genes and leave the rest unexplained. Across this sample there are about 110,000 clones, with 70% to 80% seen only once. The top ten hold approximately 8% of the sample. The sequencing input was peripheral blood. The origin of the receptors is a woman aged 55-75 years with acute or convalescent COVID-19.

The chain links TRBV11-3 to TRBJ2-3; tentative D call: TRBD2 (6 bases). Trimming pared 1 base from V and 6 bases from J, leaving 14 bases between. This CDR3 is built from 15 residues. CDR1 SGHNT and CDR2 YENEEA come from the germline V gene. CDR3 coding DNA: TGTGCCAGCAGCTTAGGTCTCGGGGGTCCGGATACGCAGTATTTT. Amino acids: CASSLGLGGPDTQYF.

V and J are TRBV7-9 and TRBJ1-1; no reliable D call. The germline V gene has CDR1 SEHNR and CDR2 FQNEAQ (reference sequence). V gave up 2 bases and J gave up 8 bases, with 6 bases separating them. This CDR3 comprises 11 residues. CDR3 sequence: CASSLLVEAFF. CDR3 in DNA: TGTGCCAGCAGCTTATTAGTCGAAGCTTTCTTT.

The CDR3 bases are TGCGCCAGCAGCCTTTGGAAACAGGGGCGAGAGTACAATTCACCCCTCCACTTT. The encoded protein is CASSLWKQGREYNSPLHF. The chain carries TRBV5-1 and TRBJ1-6, with 7 bases aligning to TRBD1. V shed 4 bases, J shed 7 bases, and the junction held 17 bases outside the gene matches. The CDR3 consists of 18 residues. In germline, CDR1 is SGHRS, CDR2 YFSETQ. The full variable domain, with the rest looked up from reference TRBV5-1 and TRBJ1-6, is KAGVTQTPRYLIKTRGQQVTLSCSPISGHRSVSWYQQTPGQGLQFLFEYFSETQRNKGNFPGRFSGRQFSNSRSEMNVSTLELGDSALYLCASSLWKQGREYNSPLHFGNGTRLTVT.

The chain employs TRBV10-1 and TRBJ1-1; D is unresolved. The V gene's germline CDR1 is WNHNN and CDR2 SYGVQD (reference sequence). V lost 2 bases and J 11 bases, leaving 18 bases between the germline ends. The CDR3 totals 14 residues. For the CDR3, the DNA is TGCGCCAGCAGTGAGAGGAGTCCGGCGGCGACTGCTTTCTTT. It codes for CASSERSPAATAFF.

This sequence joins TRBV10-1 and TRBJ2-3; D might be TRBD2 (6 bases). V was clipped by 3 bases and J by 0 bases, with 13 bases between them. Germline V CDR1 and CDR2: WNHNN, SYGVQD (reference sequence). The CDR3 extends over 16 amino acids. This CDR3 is CASSDPGAGSTDTQYF. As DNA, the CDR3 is TGCGCCAGCAGTGACCCCGGCGCGGGGAGCACAGATACGCAGTATTTT.

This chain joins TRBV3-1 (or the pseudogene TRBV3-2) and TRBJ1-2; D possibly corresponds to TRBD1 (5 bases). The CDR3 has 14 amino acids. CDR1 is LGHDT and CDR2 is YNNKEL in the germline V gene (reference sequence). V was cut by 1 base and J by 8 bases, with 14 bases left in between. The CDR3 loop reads CASSQGGKGKGYTF. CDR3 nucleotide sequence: TGTGCCAGCAGCCAAGGCGGCAAGGGGAAGGGCTACACCTTC.

In nucleotides, the CDR3 is TGTGCCATCGGCTCCAGATGGGACAGCGACACAGATACGCAGTATTTT. Its translation: CAIGSRWDSDTDTQYF. The rearrangement uses TRBV10-3 and TRBJ2-3, with TRBD1 matching 7 bases. The CDR3 is 16 residues long. The germline V gene has CDR1 ENHRY and CDR2 SYGVKD. J lost 2 bases, V lost 8 bases, and 13 bases had no gene match.

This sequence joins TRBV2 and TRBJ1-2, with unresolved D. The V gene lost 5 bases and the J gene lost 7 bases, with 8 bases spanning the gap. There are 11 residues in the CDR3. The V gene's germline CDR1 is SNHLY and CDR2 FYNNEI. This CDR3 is CASSLSGGYTF. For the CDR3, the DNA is TGTGCCAGCAGTCTCTCGGGTGGCTACACCTTC.

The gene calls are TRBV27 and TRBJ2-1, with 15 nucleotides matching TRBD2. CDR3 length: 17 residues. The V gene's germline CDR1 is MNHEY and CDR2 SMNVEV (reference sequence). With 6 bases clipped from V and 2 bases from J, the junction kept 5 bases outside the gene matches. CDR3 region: CASRIGLAGGTYNEQFF. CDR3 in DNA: TGTGCCAGCAGGATAGGACTAGCGGGGGGGACCTACAATGAGCAGTTCTTC.

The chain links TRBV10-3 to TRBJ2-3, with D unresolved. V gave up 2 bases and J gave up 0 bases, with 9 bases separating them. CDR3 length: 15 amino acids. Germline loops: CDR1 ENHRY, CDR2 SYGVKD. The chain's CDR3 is CAISEIFSSTDTQYF. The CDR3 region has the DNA TGTGCCATCAGTGAGATATTTTCTAGCACAGATACGCAGTATTTT.

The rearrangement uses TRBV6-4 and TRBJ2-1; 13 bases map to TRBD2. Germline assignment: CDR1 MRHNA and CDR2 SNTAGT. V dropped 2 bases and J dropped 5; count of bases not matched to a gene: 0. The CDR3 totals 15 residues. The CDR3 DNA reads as TGTGCCAGCAGTGACGGGACTAGCGGGAACAATGAGCAGTTCTTC. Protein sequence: CASSDGTSGNNEQFF.

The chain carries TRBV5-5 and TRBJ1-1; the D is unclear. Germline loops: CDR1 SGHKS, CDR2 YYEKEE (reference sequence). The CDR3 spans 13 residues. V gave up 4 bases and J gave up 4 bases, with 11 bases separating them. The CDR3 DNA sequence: TGTGCCAGCAGCGGCCGGGGAGGCACTGAAGCTTTCTTT. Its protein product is CASSGRGGTEAFF. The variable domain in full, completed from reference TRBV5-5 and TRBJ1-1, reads DAGVTQSPTHLIKTRGQQVTLRCSPISGHKSVSWYQQVLGQGPQFIFQYYEKEERGRGNFPDRFSARQFPNYSSELNVNALLLGDSALYLCASSGRGGTEAFFGQGTRLTVV.

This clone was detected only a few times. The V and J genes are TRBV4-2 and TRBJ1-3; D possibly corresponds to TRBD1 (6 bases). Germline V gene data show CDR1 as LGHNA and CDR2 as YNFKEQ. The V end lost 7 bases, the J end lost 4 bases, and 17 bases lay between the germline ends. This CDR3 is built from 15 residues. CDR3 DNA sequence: TGTGCCAGCAAAAGGGACATCTTTTACGGAAACACCATATATTTT. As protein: CASKRDIFYGNTIYF.

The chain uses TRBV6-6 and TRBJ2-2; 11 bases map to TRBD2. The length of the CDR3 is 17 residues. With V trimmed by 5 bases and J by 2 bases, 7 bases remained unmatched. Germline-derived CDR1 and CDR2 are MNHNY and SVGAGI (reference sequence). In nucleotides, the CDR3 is TGTGCCAGCAGTCCCAGAAGACTAGCGGGAAACACCGGGGAGCTGTTTTTT. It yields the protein CASSPRRLAGNTGELFF.

The chain's CDR3 is CASSPSGGGYEQYF. The CDR3, as DNA: TGTGCCAGCAGCCCCTCCGGGGGGGGCTACGAGCAGTACTTC. The rearrangement links TRBV7-9 to TRBJ2-7; TRBD2 matches at 8 bases. V shed 5 bases and J 3 bases; nucleotides not matched to a gene: 6. This CDR3 is 14 amino acids long. Germline V gene data show CDR1 as SEHNR and CDR2 as FQNEAQ (reference sequence).

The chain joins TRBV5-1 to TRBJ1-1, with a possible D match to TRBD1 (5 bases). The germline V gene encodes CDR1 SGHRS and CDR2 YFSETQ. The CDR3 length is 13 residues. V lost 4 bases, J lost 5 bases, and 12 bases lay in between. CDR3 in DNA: TGCGCCAGCAGCCTAACAGGAGAGACTGAAGCTTTCTTT. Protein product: CASSLTGETEAFF.

CDR3 coding DNA: TGTGCCAGCAGTTTAAACAAATATGGCTACACCTTC. Translation gives CASSLNKYGYTF. The chain uses TRBV28 and TRBJ1-2; D uncertain. Germline assignment: CDR1 MDHEN and CDR2 SYDVKM. CDR3 length: 12 residues. V was trimmed by 2 bases and J by 5 bases, leaving 6 bases between them.